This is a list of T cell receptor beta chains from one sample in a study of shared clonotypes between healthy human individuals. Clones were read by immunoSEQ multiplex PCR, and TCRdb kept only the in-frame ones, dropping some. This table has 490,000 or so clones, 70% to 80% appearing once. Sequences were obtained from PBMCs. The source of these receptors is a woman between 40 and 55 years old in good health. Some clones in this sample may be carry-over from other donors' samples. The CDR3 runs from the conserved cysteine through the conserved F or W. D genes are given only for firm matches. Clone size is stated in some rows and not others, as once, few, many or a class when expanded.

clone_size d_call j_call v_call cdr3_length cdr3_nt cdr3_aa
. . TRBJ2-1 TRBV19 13 TGTGCCAGTAGTATCGGACTTCTCAATGAGCAGTTCTTC CASSIGLLNEQFF
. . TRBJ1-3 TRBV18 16 TGTGCCAGCTCACCAGAGGCCCAGATCGCGAGAAACACCATATATTTT CASSPEAQIARNTIYF
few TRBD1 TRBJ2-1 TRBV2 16 TGTGCCAGCAAGCGAGAGGGACAGGGCTCTTACAATGAGCAGTTCTTC CASKREGQGSYNEQFF
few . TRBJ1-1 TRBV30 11 TGTGCCTGGAGGGAGGGGGCTGAAGCTTTCTTT CAWREGAEAFF
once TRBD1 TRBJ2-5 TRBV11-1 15 TGTGCCAGCAGCCGAAACGGACAGGGTTTAGAGACCCAGTACTTC CASSRNGQGLETQYF
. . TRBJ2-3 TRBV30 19 TGTGCCTGGACCCCCTACGCCGGGACCACTAGGATACACACAGATACGCAGTATTTT CAWTPYAGTTRIHTDTQYF
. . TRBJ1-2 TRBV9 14 TGTGCCAGCAGCATGGCAGGGGAGGGCTATGGCTACACCTTC CASSMAGEGYGYTF
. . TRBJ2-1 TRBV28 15 TGTGCCAGCAGTTTTGAGCGGGCCGGGTACAATGAGCAGTTCTTC CASSFERAGYNEQFF
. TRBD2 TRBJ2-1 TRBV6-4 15 TGTGCCAGCAGCCCGGAGAGTAGCGGGGGGAATGAGCAGTTCTTC CASSPESSGGNEQFF
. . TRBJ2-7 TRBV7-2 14 TGTGCCAGCAGCTTGGGAGCGGACTCCTACGAGCAGTACTTC CASSLGADSYEQYF
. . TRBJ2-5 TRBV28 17 TGTGCCAGCAGTGCACCAGTCCTCGGAGGGTACCTGGAGACCCAGTACTTC CASSAPVLGGYLETQYF
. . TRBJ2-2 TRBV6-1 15 TGTGCCAGCAGTGAAGGAGCGGCGAACACCGGGGAGCTGTTTTTT CASSEGAANTGELFF
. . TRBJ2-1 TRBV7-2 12 TGTGCCAGCAGCCGGGCCGGGTATGAGCAGTTCTTC CASSRAGYEQFF
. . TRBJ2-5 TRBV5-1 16 TGCGCCAGCAGCCGCACTATCTGGGGCCCGGGGGAGACCCAGTACTTC CASSRTIWGPGETQYF
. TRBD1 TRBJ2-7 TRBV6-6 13 TGTGCCAGCAGTAACGGACAGGCCTACGAGCAGTACTTC CASSNGQAYEQYF
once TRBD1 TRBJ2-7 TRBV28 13 TGTGCCGGCGGGGACAGGGTCTCCTACGAGCAGTACTTC CAGGDRVSYEQYF
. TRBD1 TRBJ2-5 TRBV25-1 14 TGTGCCAGCAGTCGACAGGGGGCGCGAGAGACCCAGTACTTC CASSRQGARETQYF
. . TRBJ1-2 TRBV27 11 TGTGCCAGCAGGGGGGCGGGTGGCTACACCTTC CASRGAGGYTF
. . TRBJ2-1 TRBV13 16 TGTGCCAGCAGCACGCGAATGTTCAGCTCCTACAATGAGCAGTTCTTC CASSTRMFSSYNEQFF
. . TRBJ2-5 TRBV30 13 TGTGCCTGTTCATTAGGGGGTCGAGAGACCCAGTACTTC CACSLGGRETQYF
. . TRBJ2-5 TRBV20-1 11 TGCAGTGTTGGTTACCAAGAGACCCAGTACTTC CSVGYQETQYF
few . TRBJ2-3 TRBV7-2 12 TGTGCCAGCAGCCCGAGAACGAATACGCAGTATTTT CASSPRTNTQYF
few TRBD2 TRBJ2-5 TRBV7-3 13 TGTGCCAGCAGCCCGGGAGGGGAGGAGACCCAGTACTTC CASSPGGEETQYF
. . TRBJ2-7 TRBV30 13 TGTGCCTGGAGCCCCGGGCCTCCCTACGAGCAGTACTTC CAWSPGPPYEQYF
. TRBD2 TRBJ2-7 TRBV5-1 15 TGCGCCAGCAGCTCTTTACTAGCGGGAGAGGGCGAGCAGTACTTC CASSSLLAGEGEQYF
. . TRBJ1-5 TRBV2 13 TGTGCCAGCAGTGCCCAGAGTTATCAGCCCCAGCATTTT CASSAQSYQPQHF
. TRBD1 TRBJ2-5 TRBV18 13 TGTGCCAGCTCACCCGGGACAGGGGAGAGACAGTACTTC CASSPGTGERQYF
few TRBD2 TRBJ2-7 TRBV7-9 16 TGTGCCAGCAGCCCGCCCAGGGCGGGAGGGCACACAGAGCAGTACTTC CASSPPRAGGHTEQYF
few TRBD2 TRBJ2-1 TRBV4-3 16 TGCGCCAGCAGCCAAGATGGAGCGGGAGGGCCGAGGGAGCAGTTCTTC CASSQDGAGGPREQFF
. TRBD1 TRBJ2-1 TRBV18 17 TGTGCCAGCTCACCACCCTGGACAGGGAGCTCCTACAATGAGCAGTTCTTC CASSPPWTGSSYNEQFF
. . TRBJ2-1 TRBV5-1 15 TGCGCCAGCAGCGAAGCCGCAGGGGTGACCAATGAGCAGTTCTTC CASSEAAGVTNEQFF
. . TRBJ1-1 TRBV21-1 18 TGTGCCAGCAGCGAACCAGCTACAGGGGGGATTCGGGACACTGAAGCTTTCTTT CASSEPATGGIRDTEAFF
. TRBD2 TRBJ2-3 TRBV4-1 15 TGCGCCAGCAGCCCTGGGAGCGGGAGAACAGATACGCAGTATTTT CASSPGSGRTDTQYF
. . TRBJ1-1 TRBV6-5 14 TGTGCCAGCAGACCCGGAACAACCTACACTGAAGCTTTCTTT CASRPGTTYTEAFF
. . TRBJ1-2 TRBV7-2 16 TGTGCCAGCAGCTTACAAACCGCGGCTACTAACTATGGCTACACCTTC CASSLQTAATNYGYTF
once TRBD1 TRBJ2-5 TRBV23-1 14 TGCGCCAGCAGTCAAGACAGGGGAATGGAGACCCAGTACTTC CASSQDRGMETQYF
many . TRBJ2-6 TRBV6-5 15 TGTGCCAGCAGCCTCCGAGGGTCTGGGGCCAACGTCCTGACTTTC CASSLRGSGANVLTF
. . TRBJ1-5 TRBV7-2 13 TGTGCCAGCAGCGGGGACAGCAATCAGCCCCAGCATTTT CASSGDSNQPQHF
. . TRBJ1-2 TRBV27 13 TGTGCCAGCAGTCCGCCGGGGCAGGGTGGCTACACCTTC CASSPPGQGGYTF
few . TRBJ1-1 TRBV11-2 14 TGTGCCAGCAGCTTAGGTAGGGGTAACACTGAAGCTTTCTTT CASSLGRGNTEAFF